What follows are 23 T cell receptor beta chains derived from one specimen sequenced in a study of siplizumab effects on memory and regulatory T cells. Data came from immunoSEQ multiplex PCR; TCRdb stores just in-frame clones and leaves some out. The top ten hold about 1.2% of the sample, which has some 100,000 clones, roughly 94% seen once. The specimen was non-Treg CD4+ T cells sorted from blood. Receptors originate from a human donor in good health.

The chain combines TRBV11-2 with TRBJ2-5, with no clear D. V was clipped by 3 bases and J by 3 bases, with 2 bases between them. This CDR3 is 11 amino acids long. Germline CDR1 and CDR2: SGHAT and FQNNGV. The CDR3 loop is CASSFEETQYF. Written as DNA, the CDR3 is TGTGCCAGCAGCTTTGAAGAGACCCAGTACTTC.

The CDR3 region has the DNA TGCAGTGCCCTCTCCTACGAGCAGTACTTC. It specifies CSALSYEQYF. The rearrangement uses TRBV20-1 and TRBJ2-7; D unresolved. Trimming removed 6 bases at V and 0 bases at J, with 3 bases between. Per the germline V gene, CDR1 is DFQATT and CDR2 is SNEGSKA (reference sequence). The CDR3 sequence is 10 residues long.

The genes are TRBV28 and TRBJ2-7; possible D gene TRBD2, 5 bases. The CDR3 has 13 residues. Trimming pared 7 bases from V and 4 bases from J, leaving 14 bases between. The germline V gene encodes CDR1 MDHEN and CDR2 SYDVKM. CDR3 sequence reads: CASTRDSEYEQYF. The CDR3 nucleotides are TGTGCCAGCACGAGGGATTCCGAATACGAGCAGTACTTC.

The chain joins TRBV7-9 to TRBJ2-7; 12 nucleotides line up with TRBD2. This CDR3 spans 15 amino acids. Germline trimming cut 6 bases from V and 4 bases from J; bases unmatched to any gene: 7. Germline CDR1 and CDR2: SEHNR and FQNEAQ (reference sequence). The CDR3, as DNA: TGTGCCAGCAGATCGACTAGCGGGAGTGGATACGAGCAGTACTTC. The encoded protein is CASRSTSGSGYEQYF.

The CDR3 here is CATTSGPNTGELFF. The CDR3 coding sequence is TGTGCCACCACTAGCGGACCGAACACCGGGGAGCTGTTTTTT. The rearrangement uses TRBV19 and TRBJ2-2; 8 bases match TRBD2. Losses at the gene ends were 10 bases for V and 0 bases for J; bases not matched to a gene: 4. Germline CDR1 is LNHDA and CDR2 is SQIVND (reference sequence). The CDR3 sequence is 14 residues long.

The CDR3: CASSDPGRGPPYEQYF. CDR3 sequence (DNA): TGTGCCAGTAGCGACCCAGGCAGGGGGCCTCCCTACGAGCAGTACTTC. V is TRBV19 and J is TRBJ2-7; 8 bases agree with TRBD1. Germline CDR1 reads LNHDA; CDR2 reads SQIVND (reference sequence). V was pared by 6 bases and J by 2 bases, with 12 bases of the junction left unmatched. The length of the CDR3 is 16 residues.

In DNA form, the CDR3 reads TGCGCCAGCAGCTGGGCAGGGGAAGAGACCCAGTACTTC. Encoded protein: CASSWAGEETQYF. The chain links TRBV5-1 to TRBJ2-5, with D possibly matching TRBD1 (6 bases). The V end was cut by 3 bases, the J end by 3 bases, with 9 bases between. This CDR3 contains 13 residues. CDR1 is SGHRS, CDR2 YFSETQ, per germline.

The V gene is TRBV10-3, the J gene TRBJ2-3; D unclear. CDR1 and CDR2 (germline): ENHRY, SYGVKD. V lost 3 bases, J lost 4 bases, and 5 bases lay in between. The CDR3 has 12 residues. The CDR3 bases are TGTGCCATCAGTGAAGCGTCAGATACGCAGTATTTT. It specifies CAISEASDTQYF.

This chain uses TRBV19 with TRBJ1-1; D possibly corresponds to TRBD1 (6 bases). This CDR3 region has 15 residues. Between the trimmed V and J ends, which lost 3 bases and 3 bases, there was a span of 14 bases. The germline gives CDR1 LNHDA, CDR2 SQIVND (reference sequence). DNA of the CDR3: TGTGCCAGTAGTATCAGGACAGTGCGTCACACTGAAGCTTTCTTT. Amino acid sequence: CASSIRTVRHTEAFF.

This sequence joins TRBV30 and TRBJ1-6; D is unclear. V was cut by 4 bases and J by 7 bases, with 17 bases left in between. The CDR3 extends over 15 amino acids. Germline V CDR1 and CDR2: GTSNPN, SVGIG (reference sequence). CDR3: CAWNFIRVSNSPLHF. CDR3 nucleotide sequence: TGTGCCTGGAATTTCATCCGGGTATCAAATTCACCCCTCCACTTT.

This sequence joins TRBV11-3 and TRBJ1-5; the D gene is possibly TRBD1 (5 bases). CDR3 size: 19 residues. From germline, CDR1 is SGHNT and CDR2 YENEEA. The V end lost 7 bases, the J end lost 7 bases, and 32 bases lay between the germline ends. The CDR3 sequence is CASTLSNLTGTETGQPQHF. In DNA form, the CDR3 reads TGTGCCAGCACTTTATCGAACCTCACAGGAACGGAAACCGGGCAGCCCCAGCATTTT.

J is TRBJ1-1 and V is TRBV5-1, with 7 nucleotides matching TRBD1. This CDR3 contains 16 residues. The germline V gene has CDR1 SGHRS and CDR2 YFSETQ. The V segment lost 0 bases and the J segment 1 base; nucleotides outside the gene matches: 6. This CDR3 is CASSLGQGWRNTEAFF. The CDR3 DNA reads TGCGCCAGCAGCTTGGGACAGGGTTGGAGGAACACTGAAGCTTTCTTT.

Only one count was recorded for this clone. The chain joins TRBV7-8 to TRBJ1-2, with 8 bases lining up with TRBD1. The germline CDR1 and CDR2 sequences are SGHVS and FQNEAQ. Trimming cost V 2 bases and J 5 bases; bases outside gene matches: 10. This CDR3 region has 16 residues. This CDR3 is CASSLNRVGQGYGYTF. CDR3 in DNA: TGTGCCAGCAGCTTAAATCGGGTAGGACAGGGATATGGCTACACCTTC.

The V call is TRBV14, the J call TRBJ1-4, with D unresolved. The CDR3 extends over 19 amino acids. In germline, CDR1 is SGHDN, CDR2 FVKESK. V lost 4 bases, J lost 6 bases, and 27 bases lay in between. The CDR3 sequence: CASSRHLGGRGLRDEKLFF. The CDR3 bases are TGTGCCAGCAGCCGCCATCTGGGAGGTCGTGGTCTACGGGATGAAAAACTGTTTTTT.

DNA for the CDR3: TGTGCCAGCAGCTCGGTAAGACCGGTCGAGCAGTTCTTC. This translates into CASSSVRPVEQFF. The chain is built from TRBV5-6 and TRBJ2-1, with D uncertain. CDR1 and CDR2 (germline): SGHDT, YYEEEE. Trimming left V 3 bases short and J 10 bases short, with 14 bases between. There are 13 residues in the CDR3.

The genes are TRBV15 and TRBJ2-5, with 7 bases that match TRBD1. This CDR3 region has 15 residues. Germline lookup yields CDR1 LNHNV and CDR2 YYDKDF (reference sequence). V gave up 6 bases and J gave up 1 base; unmatched junction bases: 8. The DNA for the CDR3 is TGTGCCACCAGAAGTACTGGGACAGTCCAAGAGACCCAGTACTTC. Amino acid sequence: CATRSTGTVQETQYF. Complete variable domain (other parts from reference TRBV15 and TRBJ2-5): DAMVIQNPRYQVTQFGKPVTLSCSQTLNHNVMYWYQQKSSQAPKLLFHYYDKDFNNEADTPDNFQSRRPNTSFCFLDIRSPGLGDTAMYLCATRSTGTVQETQYFGPGTRLLVL.

This clone is medium-sized in the sample. The rearrangement uses TRBV19 and TRBJ1-2; 9 bases line up with TRBD1. The CDR3 is 14 residues long. J lost 8 bases, V lost 3 bases, and 7 bases had no gene match. Looked up from germline, CDR1 is LNHDA and CDR2 is SQIVND (reference sequence). In DNA form, the CDR3 reads TGTGCCAGTAGTATCCAACGACAGGGGGGCGGCTACACCTTC. Protein: CASSIQRQGGGYTF.

The chain recombines TRBV27 with TRBJ2-7; D may be TRBD2 (7 bases). The CDR3 spans 15 residues. Trimming took 6 bases from V and 3 from J, leaving 18 bases between them. Germline V lookup: CDR1 MNHEY, CDR2 SMNVEV (reference sequence). The CDR3 DNA reads as TGTGCCAGCAGCTGGGGGGGGGCTAGCGTCTACGAGCAGTACTTC. This encodes CASSWGGASVYEQYF.

The chain employs TRBV28 and TRBJ2-7; 8 bases match TRBD2. Trimming cost V 7 bases and J 2 bases; bases outside gene matches: 10. The germline V gene has CDR1 MDHEN and CDR2 SYDVKM. The CDR3 is made up of 15 amino acids. This chain's CDR3 is CASTPGGRTTYEQYF. The CDR3 coding sequence is TGTGCCAGCACCCCGGGGGGGCGAACAACCTACGAGCAGTACTTC.

About this clone: In the same sample, other DNA sequences code for this CDR3. CDR3 nucleotide sequence: TGCAGCGTTGGCGGCACCGGGGAGCTGTTTTTT. This encodes CSVGGTGELFF. This chain joins TRBV29-1 and TRBJ2-2; D not certain. The germline V gene encodes CDR1 SQVTM and CDR2 ANQGSEA. The CDR3 totals 11 residues. V lost 4 bases and J 4 bases, leaving 4 bases between the germline ends.

The V and J genes are TRBV4-1 and TRBJ1-6; no clear D gene. This CDR3 spans 16 amino acids. Trimming took off 0 bases at V and 9 bases at J, with 15 bases between the two ends. In germline, CDR1 is MGHRA, CDR2 YSYEKL. As DNA, the CDR3 is TGCGCCAGCAGCCAAGAACCCCCCGGTAGAGCTTCACCCCTCCACTTT. It translates to CASSQEPPGRASPLHF.

The V and J genes are TRBV7-2 and TRBJ1-4; no clear D gene. V was trimmed by 1 base and J by 11 bases, leaving 14 bases between them. The germline CDR1 and CDR2 sequences are SGHTA and FQGNSA. The CDR3 consists of 14 residues. This CDR3 is CASSLDGRGIKLFF. The CDR3 DNA is TGTGCCAGCAGCTTAGACGGGCGGGGTATCAAACTGTTTTTT.

The rearrangement uses TRBV19 and TRBJ2-1; 9 bases agree with TRBD2. This CDR3 is built from 15 residues. CDR1 and CDR2 from the germline V gene are LNHDA and SQIVND (reference sequence). Trimming at V came to 2 bases and at J to 6 bases, leaving 5 bases not matched to a gene. For the CDR3, the DNA is TGTGCCAGTAGTATATTAGCGGGAGTTTCCAATGAGCAGTTCTTC. Its protein product is CASSILAGVSNEQFF. The whole variable domain, filled in from reference TRBV19 and TRBJ2-1, reads DGGITQSPKYLFRKEGQNVTLSCEQNLNHDAMYWYRQDPGQGLRLIYYSQIVNDFQKGDIAEGYSVSREKKESFPLTVTSAQKNPTAFYLCASSILAGVSNEQFFGPGTRLTVL.